One and the same sample provided the 6 T cell receptor beta chains below, sequenced in a study of identical twins. From the 5' RACE reads, TCRdb called clonotypes with MiXCR, one entry per CDR3 protein. The repertoire consists of 1.5 million to 2 million distinct CDR3 sequences, with about 32% occurring once and the leading ten covering approximately 0.29%. Specimen: cord blood. These TCRs come from a newborn girl in good health.

V is TRBV20-1 and J is TRBJ2-5; D perhaps matches TRBD1 (5 bases). The CDR3 runs 14 residues. V was shortened by 3 bases and J by 3 bases, with 14 bases between the two germline ends. Per germline, CDR1 DFQATT and CDR2 SNEGSKA (reference sequence). CDR3 sequence reads: CSASPQGREETQYF. CDR3 DNA sequence: TGCAGTGCTAGTCCCCAGGGAAGGGAAGAGACCCAGTACTTC.

The J gene is TRBJ2-5, the V gene TRBV10-3, with TRBD2 matching 12 bases. The V gene end was trimmed by 10 bases and the J gene end by 4 bases; junction bases not matched to a gene: 16. In germline, CDR1 is ENHRY, CDR2 SYGVKD. The CDR3 runs 17 residues. In DNA, the CDR3 is TGTGCCACAAACGACCAAGGTCTAGCGGGAGGGCCAGAGACCCAGTACTTC. Protein product: CATNDQGLAGGPETQYF.

The table lists this clonotype with many counts. The chain is built from TRBV2 and TRBJ1-2; D not resolved. The CDR3 spans 13 residues. V gave up 3 bases and J gave up 0 bases, with 5 bases separating them. Germline-derived CDR1 and CDR2 are SNHLY and FYNNEI. CDR3 in amino acids: CASSDGPNYGYTF. As DNA, the CDR3 is TGTGCCAGCAGTGACGGCCCTAACTATGGCTACACCTTC.

This clonotype has a handful of counts. The chain links TRBV28 to TRBJ2-3; D is uncertain. V lost 2 bases to trimming and J lost 7 bases, with 4 bases between them. CDR1 is MDHEN and CDR2 is SYDVKM in the germline V gene. This CDR3 contains 11 residues. For the CDR3, the DNA is TGTGCCAGCAGTTTAACCAATACGCAGTATTTT. It yields the protein CASSLTNTQYF.

With respect to this clonotype: Just one base apart from a much larger clone, this may be a read error. This sequence joins TRBV29-1 and TRBJ1-1; TRBD1 is a possible D gene (6 bases). Germline V gene sequence: CDR1 SQVTM, CDR2 ANQGSEA. With 3 bases removed from V and 4 bases from J, the gap between germline ends came to 6 bases. The CDR3 consists of 11 residues. CDR3 nucleotides: TGCAGCGTTGAGGGGGCCACTGAAGCTTTCTTT. Protein: CSVEGATEAFF.

As to this clonotype: One end of the junction fails to match germline, which may point to a read error. The rearrangement joins TRBV27 to TRBJ1-5; no clear D gene. From germline, CDR1 is MNHEY and CDR2 SMNVEV (reference sequence). The CDR3 sequence is 15 residues long. In nucleotides, the CDR3 is TGTACCAGCAGTTTATTCGGGTATAGCAATCAGCCTCAGCATTTT. Translated: CTSSLFGYSNQPQHF.